These T cell receptor beta chains were read from a single sample in a study of T cells in tumors after PD-1 blockade. Libraries were prepared by immunoSEQ multiplex PCR; TCRdb keeps only in-frame clonotypes and omits some of them. The sample gives more than 45,000 clones, 70% to 85% of which show up once; around 8.7% is in the top ten. This specimen was PBMCs, taken before anti-PD-1 therapy. These receptor sequences come from a human donor with advanced basal cell or squamous cell carcinoma (not recorded which). CDR3s include the opening cysteine and the closing phenylalanine or tryptophan. D genes are given only for firm matches. Not all rows give a size; the values are once, few, many and, for expanded clones, a class.

cdr3_length: 13; v_call: TRBV11-3; clone_size: NA; d_call: NA; j_call: TRBJ2-7; cdr3_aa: CASSLDGDYEQYF; cdr3_nt: TGTGCCAGCAGCTTAGACGGGGACTACGAGCAGTACTTC
cdr3_length: 14; v_call: TRBV25-1; clone_size: NA; d_call: TRBD1; j_call: TRBJ1-1; cdr3_aa: CASSDRDSGTEAFF; cdr3_nt: TGTGCCAGCAGTGACAGGGACAGTGGGACTGAAGCTTTCTTT
cdr3_length: 15; v_call: TRBV6-5; clone_size: few; d_call: NA; j_call: TRBJ2-5; cdr3_aa: CASTPGLGGAETQYF; cdr3_nt: TGTGCCAGCACCCCGGGGTTAGGTGGGGCAGAGACCCAGTACTTC
cdr3_length: 16; v_call: TRBV19; clone_size: NA; d_call: TRBD2; j_call: TRBJ2-2; cdr3_aa: CASHRRGGEGTGELFF; cdr3_nt: TGTGCCAGTCACAGGCGGGGAGGGGAAGGTACCGGGGAGCTGTTTTTT
cdr3_length: 15; v_call: TRBV9; clone_size: NA; d_call: TRBD1; j_call: TRBJ1-2; cdr3_aa: CASSVAVTGSYGYTF; cdr3_nt: TGTGCCAGCAGCGTAGCTGTGACAGGGAGCTATGGCTACACCTTC
cdr3_length: 13; v_call: TRBV27; clone_size: once; d_call: NA; j_call: TRBJ2-1; cdr3_aa: CASSTRTSNEQFF; cdr3_nt: TGTGCCAGCAGCACACGAACTAGCAATGAGCAGTTCTTC
cdr3_length: 15; v_call: TRBV5-1; clone_size: NA; d_call: TRBD2; j_call: TRBJ2-1; cdr3_aa: CASSNGLAGYNEQFF; cdr3_nt: TGCGCCAGCAGCAACGGACTAGCGGGGTACAATGAGCAGTTCTTC
cdr3_length: 15; v_call: TRBV27; clone_size: medium-sized; d_call: NA; j_call: TRBJ2-3; cdr3_aa: CASSLGSSSTDTQYF; cdr3_nt: TGTGCCAGCAGTTTAGGATCCTCTAGCACAGATACGCAGTATTTT
cdr3_length: 14; v_call: TRBV6-4; clone_size: NA; d_call: TRBD2; j_call: TRBJ2-7; cdr3_aa: CASSTGTSPREQYF; cdr3_nt: TGTGCCAGCAGTACCGGGACTAGCCCTCGTGAGCAGTACTTC
cdr3_length: 18; v_call: TRBV5-2; clone_size: NA; d_call: NA; j_call: TRBJ2-6; cdr3_aa: CASKRGREYQSRANVLTF; cdr3_nt: TGTGCCAGCAAACGCGGACGAGAGTACCAAAGTCGGGCCAACGTCCTGACTTTC
cdr3_length: 16; v_call: TRBV5-5; clone_size: NA; d_call: TRBD1; j_call: TRBJ1-2; cdr3_aa: CASSLDRDGLGYGYTF; cdr3_nt: TGTGCCAGCAGCCTGGACAGGGATGGGCTTGGCTATGGCTACACCTTC
cdr3_length: 15; v_call: TRBV5-8; clone_size: few; d_call: NA; j_call: TRBJ1-5; cdr3_aa: CASSRSGTADQPQHF; cdr3_nt: TGTGCCAGCAGCCGGTCCGGGACGGCAGATCAGCCCCAGCATTTT
cdr3_length: 13; v_call: TRBV29-1; clone_size: NA; d_call: NA; j_call: TRBJ2-3; cdr3_aa: CSVLRSSTDTQYF; cdr3_nt: TGCAGCGTTTTACGGTCTAGCACAGATACGCAGTATTTT
cdr3_length: 13; v_call: TRBV18; clone_size: NA; d_call: NA; j_call: TRBJ2-7; cdr3_aa: CASSRRSSYEQYF; cdr3_nt: TGTGCCAGCTCACGCCGCAGCAGCTACGAGCAGTACTTC
cdr3_length: 14; v_call: TRBV7-2; clone_size: NA; d_call: TRBD1; j_call: TRBJ1-6; cdr3_aa: CASSPGQYNSPLHF; cdr3_nt: TGTGCCAGCAGCCCGGGACAGTATAATTCACCCCTCCACTTT
cdr3_length: 13; v_call: TRBV12-3/TRBV12-4; clone_size: NA; d_call: NA; j_call: TRBJ1-3; cdr3_aa: CASTAGPGNTIYF; cdr3_nt: TGTGCCAGCACCGCGGGTCCTGGAAACACCATATATTTT
cdr3_length: 15; v_call: TRBV5-4; clone_size: NA; d_call: TRBD1; j_call: TRBJ1-4; cdr3_aa: CASSTYGQANEKLFF; cdr3_nt: TGTGCCAGCAGCACTTACGGACAGGCAAATGAAAAACTGTTTTTT
cdr3_length: 13; v_call: TRBV19; clone_size: NA; d_call: NA; j_call: TRBJ1-2; cdr3_aa: CASRSSDNYGYTF; cdr3_nt: TGTGCTAGTAGAAGTTCCGACAACTATGGCTACACCTTC
cdr3_length: 11; v_call: TRBV6-6; clone_size: NA; d_call: NA; j_call: TRBJ2-7; cdr3_aa: CASTQTYEQYF; cdr3_nt: TGTGCCAGCACCCAGACCTACGAGCAGTACTTC
cdr3_length: 11; v_call: TRBV20-1; clone_size: NA; d_call: NA; j_call: TRBJ2-1; cdr3_aa: CSARGGNEQFF; cdr3_nt: TGCAGTGCTAGGGGAGGCAATGAGCAGTTCTTC
cdr3_length: 15; v_call: TRBV19; clone_size: NA; d_call: TRBD1; j_call: TRBJ1-2; cdr3_aa: CASSSPGTANYGYTF; cdr3_nt: TGTGCCAGTAGCAGTCCCGGGACAGCTAACTATGGCTACACCTTC
cdr3_length: 11; v_call: TRBV20-1; clone_size: NA; d_call: NA; j_call: TRBJ1-2; cdr3_aa: CSATPDYGYTF; cdr3_nt: TGCAGTGCTACCCCGGACTATGGCTACACCTTC
cdr3_length: 15; v_call: TRBV27; clone_size: NA; d_call: NA; j_call: TRBJ1-1; cdr3_aa: CASSLWAGTNTEAFF; cdr3_nt: TGTGCCAGCAGTTTATGGGCCGGGACGAACACTGAAGCTTTCTTT
cdr3_length: 15; v_call: TRBV6-5; clone_size: NA; d_call: TRBD2; j_call: TRBJ2-5; cdr3_aa: CASSYWGGNQETQYF; cdr3_nt: TGTGCCAGCAGTTACTGGGGGGGGAATCAAGAGACCCAGTACTTC
cdr3_length: 13; v_call: TRBV18; clone_size: once; d_call: TRBD1; j_call: TRBJ2-2; cdr3_aa: CASSPQGTGELFF; cdr3_nt: TGTGCCAGCTCTCCACAGGGGACCGGGGAGCTGTTTTTT
cdr3_length: 13; v_call: TRBV6-5; clone_size: NA; d_call: NA; j_call: TRBJ2-2; cdr3_aa: CASRGVNTGELFF; cdr3_nt: TGTGCCAGCAGGGGAGTGAACACCGGGGAGCTGTTTTTT
cdr3_length: 17; v_call: TRBV3-1/TRBV3-2; clone_size: few; d_call: TRBD2; j_call: TRBJ2-2; cdr3_aa: CASSQDPGLAGAGELFF; cdr3_nt: TGTGCCAGCAGCCAAGATCCGGGTCTAGCGGGAGCCGGGGAGCTGTTTTTT
cdr3_length: 15; v_call: TRBV7-8; clone_size: NA; d_call: TRBD1; j_call: TRBJ1-2; cdr3_aa: CASSLLGQANYGYTF; cdr3_nt: TGTGCCAGCAGCTTATTGGGACAGGCTAACTATGGCTACACCTTC
cdr3_length: 13; v_call: TRBV2; clone_size: once; d_call: NA; j_call: TRBJ1-1; cdr3_aa: CASEEQGATEAFF; cdr3_nt: TGTGCCAGCGAAGAACAGGGCGCCACTGAAGCTTTCTTT
cdr3_length: 13; v_call: TRBV28; clone_size: NA; d_call: NA; j_call: TRBJ2-5; cdr3_aa: CASSSDVRETQYF; cdr3_nt: TGTGCCAGCAGTTCAGACGTCAGGGAGACCCAGTACTTC
cdr3_length: 14; v_call: TRBV19; clone_size: NA; d_call: NA; j_call: TRBJ1-6; cdr3_aa: CASSLSGWNSPLHF; cdr3_nt: TGTGCCAGTAGCCTCTCAGGGTGGAATTCACCCCTCCACTTT
cdr3_length: 16; v_call: TRBV5-6; clone_size: NA; d_call: NA; j_call: TRBJ1-1; cdr3_aa: CASSFIRKAMNTEAFF; cdr3_nt: TGTGCCAGCAGCTTTATCCGAAAAGCCATGAACACTGAAGCTTTCTTT
cdr3_length: 16; v_call: TRBV11-3; clone_size: NA; d_call: TRBD1; j_call: TRBJ1-1; cdr3_aa: CASSLWTGWGNTEAFF; cdr3_nt: TGTGCCAGCAGCCTGTGGACAGGGTGGGGGAACACTGAAGCTTTCTTT
cdr3_length: 15; v_call: TRBV7-9; clone_size: NA; d_call: NA; j_call: TRBJ1-5; cdr3_aa: CASSLAGGAGQPQHF; cdr3_nt: TGTGCCAGCAGCTTAGCTGGGGGCGCCGGTCAGCCCCAGCATTTT
cdr3_length: 11; v_call: TRBV29-1; clone_size: NA; d_call: NA; j_call: TRBJ2-2; cdr3_aa: CSVAQTGELFF; cdr3_nt: TGCAGCGTTGCACAGACTGGGGAGCTGTTTTTT
cdr3_length: 15; v_call: TRBV3-1/TRBV3-2; clone_size: NA; d_call: NA; j_call: TRBJ2-5; cdr3_aa: CASSQYSSEKETQYF; cdr3_nt: TGTGCCAGCAGCCAATATTCTAGCGAGAAAGAGACCCAGTACTTC
cdr3_length: 19; v_call: TRBV7-8; clone_size: NA; d_call: TRBD2; j_call: TRBJ2-2; cdr3_aa: CASSSLLPGAGGNTGELFF; cdr3_nt: TGTGCCAGCAGCTCCCTATTGCCTGGAGCGGGGGGAAACACCGGGGAGCTGTTTTTT
cdr3_length: 15; v_call: TRBV14; clone_size: NA; d_call: NA; j_call: TRBJ2-5; cdr3_aa: CASSPWQGGQETQYF; cdr3_nt: TGTGCCAGCAGCCCCTGGCAGGGCGGCCAAGAGACCCAGTACTTC
cdr3_length: 15; v_call: TRBV2; clone_size: medium-sized; d_call: NA; j_call: TRBJ1-5; cdr3_aa: CASSGWRTANQPQHF; cdr3_nt: TGTGCCAGCAGTGGGTGGCGGACAGCTAATCAGCCCCAGCATTTT
cdr3_length: 15; v_call: TRBV28; clone_size: NA; d_call: NA; j_call: TRBJ1-4; cdr3_aa: CASSLSGSRGYLLFF; cdr3_nt: TGTGCCAGCAGTTTATCGGGGTCAAGAGGATATTTACTGTTTTTT
cdr3_length: 14; v_call: TRBV4-1; clone_size: NA; d_call: NA; j_call: TRBJ1-1; cdr3_aa: CASSPHRVNTEAFF; cdr3_nt: TGCGCCAGCAGCCCCCACAGGGTTAACACTGAAGCTTTCTTT
cdr3_length: 18; v_call: TRBV19; clone_size: NA; d_call: TRBD2; j_call: TRBJ2-3; cdr3_aa: CASSIKAGLAGGADTQYF; cdr3_nt: TGTGCCAGTAGTATAAAAGCCGGACTAGCGGGGGGCGCAGATACGCAGTATTTT
cdr3_length: 15; v_call: TRBV5-1; clone_size: few; d_call: TRBD2; j_call: TRBJ2-1; cdr3_aa: CASSLGAGVYNEQFF; cdr3_nt: TGCGCCAGCAGCTTGGGGGCGGGGGTGTACAATGAGCAGTTCTTC
cdr3_length: 16; v_call: TRBV4-1; clone_size: NA; d_call: NA; j_call: TRBJ2-3; cdr3_aa: CASSPGAELMTDTQYF; cdr3_nt: TGCGCCAGCAGCCCGGGAGCGGAACTAATGACAGATACGCAGTATTTT
cdr3_length: 15; v_call: TRBV10-2; clone_size: once; d_call: TRBD2; j_call: TRBJ2-2; cdr3_aa: CASSVSGGESGELFF; cdr3_nt: TGCGCCAGCAGTGTCAGCGGGGGGGAATCCGGGGAGCTGTTTTTT
cdr3_length: 16; v_call: TRBV24-1; clone_size: NA; d_call: NA; j_call: TRBJ2-3; cdr3_aa: CATSDWKGGSTDTQYF; cdr3_nt: TGTGCCACCAGTGACTGGAAGGGGGGGAGCACAGATACGCAGTATTTT
cdr3_length: 13; v_call: TRBV10-3; clone_size: NA; d_call: NA; j_call: TRBJ1-4; cdr3_aa: CAISESGDEKLFF; cdr3_nt: TGTGCCATCAGTGAGTCGGGGGATGAAAAACTGTTTTTT